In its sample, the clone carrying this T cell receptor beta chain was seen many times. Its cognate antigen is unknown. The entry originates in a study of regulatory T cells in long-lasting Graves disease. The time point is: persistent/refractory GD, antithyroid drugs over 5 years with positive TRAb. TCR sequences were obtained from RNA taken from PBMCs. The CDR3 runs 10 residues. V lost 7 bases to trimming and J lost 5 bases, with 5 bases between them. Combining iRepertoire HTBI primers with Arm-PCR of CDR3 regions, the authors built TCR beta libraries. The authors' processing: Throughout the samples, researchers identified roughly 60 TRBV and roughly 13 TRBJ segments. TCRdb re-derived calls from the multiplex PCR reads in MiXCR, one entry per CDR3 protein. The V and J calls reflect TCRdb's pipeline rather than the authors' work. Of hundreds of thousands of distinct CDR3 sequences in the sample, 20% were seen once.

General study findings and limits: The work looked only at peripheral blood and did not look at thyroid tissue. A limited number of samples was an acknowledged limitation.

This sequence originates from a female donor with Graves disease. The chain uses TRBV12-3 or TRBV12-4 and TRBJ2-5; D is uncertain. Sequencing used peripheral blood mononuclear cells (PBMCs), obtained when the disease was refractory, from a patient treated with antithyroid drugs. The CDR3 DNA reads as TGTGCCAGCAAAGGGGAGACCCAGTACTTC. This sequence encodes CASKGETQYF.